A single sample gave rise to the 19 T cell receptor beta chains below, sequenced in a study of vaccination effects on CD4 cells after COVID-19. Prior to sequencing, the ViraFEST assay stimulated PBMC with viral peptide pools, which expanded the antigen-specific CD4+ T cells. Following culture for under 12 days, CD4+ T cells were isolated. Vaccinees lacked prior SARS-CoV-2 infection and tested negative for nucleocapsid antibodies. Their antigens are not known. Repertoires were generated with immunoSEQ multiplex PCR, while TCRdb's copy carries only in-frame clones and drops some. The sample records about 43,000 clones, around 78% being singletons. This specimen was CD4+ T cells from PBMCs cultured with SARS-CoV-2 spike peptides, taken before COVID-19 vaccination. Receptors were obtained from a human donor who received a COVID-19 vaccine.

This clone was seen a handful of times. The chain uses TRBV5-6 and TRBJ2-2; D gene ambiguous. CDR1 is SGHDT and CDR2 is YYEEEE in the germline V gene. This CDR3 has 12 amino acids. V gave up 5 bases and J gave up 4 bases, with 6 bases separating them. The CDR3 region is CASSRSTGELFF. The CDR3 coding sequence is TGTGCCAGCAGTAGAAGCACCGGGGAGCTGTTTTTT.

V usage is TRBV6-5 and J usage is TRBJ2-3; TRBD1 or TRBD2 may be the D gene (5 bases each). Trimming cost V 2 bases and J 2 bases, with 11 bases left between them. CDR1 MNHEY and CDR2 SVGAGI come from the germline V gene. The CDR3 length is 15 residues. The CDR3 spells CASSYGPGLTDTQYF. Here the CDR3 DNA reads TGTGCCAGCAGTTACGGTCCGGGGCTCACAGATACGCAGTATTTT.

As DNA, the CDR3 is TGTGCCAGCAGTCGAACGTTGGGGGGGGTGTGGACTGAAGCTTTCTTT. Its protein product is CASSRTLGGVWTEAFF. The genes are TRBV3-1 (or the pseudogene TRBV3-2) and TRBJ1-1; TRBD1 might be the D (5 bases). From germline, CDR1 is LGHDT and CDR2 YNNKEL (reference sequence). The CDR3 loop spans 16 amino acids. Between the trimmed V and J ends, which lost 6 bases and 5 bases, there was a span of 22 bases.

This clone was counted once. The V and J genes are TRBV2 and TRBJ2-7, with D unresolved. Trimming stripped 4 bases from V and 5 bases from J, with 12 bases between. In germline, CDR1 is SNHLY, CDR2 FYNNEI. This CDR3 contains 13 residues. In DNA, the CDR3 is TGTGCCAGCAGTGCCAGTAGAAAAAACGAGCAGTACGTC. Residues: CASSASRKNEQYV.

The gene calls are TRBV4-1 and TRBJ2-5; 10 bases agree with TRBD1. This CDR3 region has 15 residues. J gave up 5 bases and V 4 bases, and 7 bases lay outside the gene matches. Per the germline V gene, CDR1 is MGHRA and CDR2 is YSYEKL. The CDR3 protein is CASSPGQGDWETQYF. DNA for the CDR3: TGCGCCAGCAGCCCCGGACAGGGGGACTGGGAGACCCAGTACTTC.

The CDR3 is CATSREGLTFTDTQYF. In nucleotides, the CDR3 is TGTGCCACCAGCAGAGAAGGCCTTACCTTCACAGATACGCAGTATTTT. This chain uses TRBV15 with TRBJ2-3; D not certain. CDR3 length: 16 amino acids. Germline V gives CDR1 LNHNV, CDR2 YYDKDF (reference sequence). Trimming took 0 bases from V and 2 from J, leaving 12 bases between them.

The chain links TRBV19 to TRBJ1-3, with D possibly being TRBD1 (5 bases). Germline CDR1 and CDR2: LNHDA and SQIVND (reference sequence). CDR3 length: 15 residues. V dropped 3 bases and J dropped 0 bases, with 9 bases sitting between them. CDR3 in amino acids: CASSIEGHSGNTIYF. For the CDR3, the DNA is TGTGCCAGTAGTATCGAGGGGCACTCTGGAAACACCATATATTTT. Combining the CDR3 with reference TRBV19 and TRBJ1-3 gives the whole variable domain DGGITQSPKYLFRKEGQNVTLSCEQNLNHDAMYWYRQDPGQGLRLIYYSQIVNDFQKGDIAEGYSVSREKKESFPLTVTSAQKNPTAFYLCASSIEGHSGNTIYFGEGSWLTVV.

This clone appeared once. The chain is built from TRBV5-1 and TRBJ1-1, with 10 bases lining up with TRBD1. The trim removed 4 bases at V and 6 bases at J, leaving 3 bases unmatched. This CDR3 comprises 13 residues. Germline lookup yields CDR1 SGHRS and CDR2 YFSETQ. CDR3 residues: CASSLGQGAEAFF. Written as DNA, the CDR3 is TGCGCCAGCAGCCTAGGACAGGGGGCTGAAGCTTTCTTT. Full variable domain (outside the CDR3, taken from reference TRBV5-1 and TRBJ1-1): KAGVTQTPRYLIKTRGQQVTLSCSPISGHRSVSWYQQTPGQGLQFLFEYFSETQRNKGNFPGRFSGRQFSNSRSEMNVSTLELGDSALYLCASSLGQGAEAFFGQGTRLTVV.

Only a few counts were recorded for this clone. This CDR3 is also generated by other DNA sequences in the sample. The chain couples TRBV28 to TRBJ2-2; no reliable D call. From germline, CDR1 is MDHEN and CDR2 SYDVKM. This CDR3 spans 12 amino acids. Between the trimmed V and J ends, which lost 6 bases and 2 bases, there was a span of 4 bases. The CDR3 sequence is CASRLNTGELFF. The CDR3 DNA reads as TGTGCCAGCAGACTCAACACCGGGGAGCTGTTTTTT.

By sample share, this clone is medium-sized. The chain joins TRBV20-1 to TRBJ2-1; a weak D match, TRBD2 (7 bases). V was shortened by 8 bases and J by 9 bases, with 11 bases between the two germline ends. Germline V gene sequence: CDR1 DFQATT, CDR2 SNEGSKA (reference sequence). The CDR3 runs 10 residues. CDR3: CSPGGSEQFF. The CDR3 DNA sequence: TGCAGTCCGGGGGGCAGTGAGCAGTTCTTC.

The chain links TRBV28 to TRBJ2-4, with D tentatively TRBD1 (6 bases). The CDR3 sequence is 14 residues long. Germline V gene sequence: CDR1 MDHEN, CDR2 SYDVKM. The ends were cut back, 5 bases at V and 2 bases at J, with 10 bases in the middle. This chain's CDR3 is CASSVQGTKNIQYF. CDR3 coding DNA: TGTGCCAGCAGTGTACAGGGTACCAAAAACATTCAGTACTTC.

The chain joins TRBV6-6 to TRBJ2-5; 8 bases are shared with TRBD2. The V gene's germline CDR1 is MNHNY and CDR2 SVGAGI (reference sequence). The CDR3 is made up of 14 amino acids. Trimming at V came to 4 bases and at J to 6 bases, leaving 7 bases not matched to a gene. CDR3 in DNA: TGTGCCAGCAGTTCACAAGCGGGGGCCAAGACCCAGTACTTC. This gives the protein CASSSQAGAKTQYF.

The genes are TRBV6-5 and TRBJ2-3; 9 positions match TRBD1. The V gene's germline CDR1 is MNHEY and CDR2 SVGAGI. J was trimmed by 8 bases and V by 6 bases; bases with no gene match: 3. This CDR3 is 12 amino acids long. CDR3 bases: TGTGCCAGCAGCAACAGGGGGCGTACGCAGTATTTT. Its translation: CASSNRGRTQYF.

The chain is built from TRBV29-1 and TRBJ1-6; no clear D gene. The CDR3 spans 13 residues. Trimming stripped 7 bases from V and 3 bases from J, with 10 bases between. The germline CDR1 and CDR2 sequences are SQVTM and ANQGSEA. Here the CDR3 DNA reads TGCAGCGCGCAGGAAAACTATAATTCACCCCTCCACTTT. Translation: CSAQENYNSPLHF.

This clone came up once. This chain links TRBV21-1 with TRBJ2-2; the table assigns TRBD1, which was not confirmed against the DNA. TRBV21-1 is a documented pseudogene. The length of the CDR3 is 18 residues. The CDR3 coding sequence is TGTGCCAGCAGCAGATTACTCGACAGGGGGCATAACACCGGGGAGCTGTTTTTT. Translated, it gives CASSRLLDRGHNTGELFF.

The CDR3 nucleotides are TGCGCCAGCAGCTTGGCCGGCGGGGTGGTGGGGGCCAACGTCCTGACTTTC. It yields the protein CASSLAGGVVGANVLTF. The V and J genes are TRBV5-1 and TRBJ2-6; possibly TRBD2 for D (6 bases). This CDR3 comprises 17 residues. Trimming left V 0 bases short and J 4 bases short, with 14 bases between. CDR1 is SGHRS, CDR2 YFSETQ, per germline.

This clone occurred a few times. V usage is TRBV30 and J usage is TRBJ2-1; tentative D call: TRBD1 (6 bases). Trimming removed 0 bases at V and 6 bases at J, with 12 bases between. The CDR3 is 14 amino acids. Germline CDR1 and CDR2: GTSNPN and SVGIG (reference sequence). The CDR3 protein is CAWSVGGTRNEQFF. In DNA, the CDR3 is TGTGCCTGGAGTGTTGGTGGGACACGCAATGAGCAGTTCTTC.

The genes are TRBV6-5 and TRBJ2-5, with 10 bases lining up with TRBD2. This CDR3 has 14 amino acids. The germline V gene encodes CDR1 MNHEY and CDR2 SVGAGI. The V and J ends lost 3 bases and 4 bases, in that order; junction bases with no gene match: 2. CDR3 in DNA: TGTGCCAGCAGTTATATAGCGGGAGGAGAGACCCAGTACTTC. Its translation: CASSYIAGGETQYF.

CDR3 sequence reads: CASSSSGQPQETQYF. CDR3 sequence (DNA): TGCGCCAGCAGCTCTAGCGGACAACCCCAAGAGACCCAGTACTTC. The chain carries TRBV5-1 and TRBJ2-5, with 7 bases aligning to TRBD2. Trimming removed 3 bases from V and 1 base from J; junction bases left unmatched: 6. The CDR3 runs to 15 residues. Germline V gives CDR1 SGHRS, CDR2 YFSETQ. Using reference TRBV5-1 and TRBJ2-5 for the parts outside the CDR3, the full variable domain is KAGVTQTPRYLIKTRGQQVTLSCSPISGHRSVSWYQQTPGQGLQFLFEYFSETQRNKGNFPGRFSGRQFSNSRSEMNVSTLELGDSALYLCASSSSGQPQETQYFGPGTRLLVL.